The clone carrying this TCR beta chain came up a few times. One entry per CDR3 protein results from TCRdb running MiXCR on the 5' RACE reads. The sample includes fewer than 250,000 distinct CDR3 sequences, roughly 32% seen only once; the top ten take approximately 4%. Trimming shortened V by 2 bases and J by 1 base, and 8 bases separated the two germline ends. CDR1 is MGHRA and CDR2 is YSYEKL in the germline V gene. The CDR3 sequence is 14 residues long. The source of the sample is a study of CD8 T cells in ankylosing spondylitis. The receptor's source is a male donor with ankylosing spondylitis or in good health (not recorded which). V gene TRBV4-1 combines with J gene TRBJ2-5; D unresolved. Sequencing was carried out using blood, either unsorted or a sorted T cell fraction (not recorded which). The CDR3, as DNA: TGCGCCAGCAGCCAAACCGGGTCCCAAGAGACCCAGTACTTC. It encodes CASSQTGSQETQYF.